These T cell receptor beta chains were read from a single sample in a study of OX40 agonist ivuxolimab in advanced cancers. Using immunoSEQ multiplex PCR, the repertoire was profiled, and TCRdb retains in-frame clones only, with some absent. The sample yields about 49,000 clones, more than 85% seen once. Sequenced here: CD4+ or CD8+ T cells sorted from blood, sampled in a trial of the OX40 agonist ivuxolimab. Every receptor here comes from an adult with an advanced solid tumor such as melanoma, head and neck, liver or kidney cancer. The CDR3 runs from the conserved cysteine through the conserved F or W. D genes are given only for firm matches. The listing skips clone size in some rows; elsewhere it reads once, few, many or a size class.

size	V	D	J	CDR3	DNA
-	TRBV4-1	TRBD2	TRBJ2-1	CASSQGTNPAREQFF	TGCGCCAGCAGCCAGGGGACTAACCCTGCCCGTGAGCAGTTCTTC
-	TRBV29-1	-	TRBJ2-7	CSVVQKSYEQYF	TGCAGCGTTGTGCAGAAGTCCTACGAGCAGTACTTC
-	TRBV10-2	-	TRBJ2-2	CASSPPDTRQQRFF	TGCGCCAGCAGTCCCCCCGACACGAGGCAACAGCGCTTTTTT
-	TRBV5-1	-	TRBJ1-2	CASSLDETYGYTF	TGCGCCAGCAGCTTGGATGAGACCTATGGCTACACCTTC
few	TRBV5-5	-	TRBJ1-2	CASSSLGGRDGYTF	TGTGCCAGCAGCTCCCTAGGGGGGAGAGACGGCTACACCTTC
-	TRBV10-2	-	TRBJ2-7	CASSVQAGEQYF	TGCGCCAGCAGTGTGCAGGCCGGGGAGCAGTACTTC
-	TRBV4-1	-	TRBJ1-2	CASSQETGRNYGYTF	TGCGCCAGCAGCCAAGAAACAGGGCGGAACTATGGCTACACCTTC
-	TRBV2	-	TRBJ2-2	CASTQTDPNTGELFF	TGTGCCAGCACCCAGACAGACCCGAACACCGGGGAGCTGTTTTTT
-	TRBV7-7	-	TRBJ2-2	CASSLSQSANTGELFF	TGTGCTAGCAGCTTAAGTCAGTCGGCGAACACCGGGGAGCTGTTTTTT
-	TRBV11-2	TRBD1	TRBJ2-7	CASSFTTDRAYEQYF	TGTGCCAGCAGCTTCACTACCGACAGGGCCTACGAGCAGTACTTC
-	TRBV7-6	-	TRBJ2-5	CASSLALAAFQETQYF	TGTGCCAGCAGCTTAGCCCTAGCCGCTTTCCAAGAGACCCAGTACTTC
-	TRBV9	-	TRBJ1-2	CASSPDVSRGVSYTF	TGTGCCAGCAGCCCAGACGTCTCCAGGGGCGTGAGCTACACCTTC
-	TRBV7-9	TRBD1	TRBJ2-7	CASSQGQVSSYEQYF	TGTGCCAGCAGCCAGGGACAGGTAAGCTCCTACGAGCAGTACTTC
-	TRBV27	TRBD2	TRBJ2-5	CASATSFSRETQYF	TGTGCCAGCGCGACTAGCTTCTCTCGAGAGACCCAGTACTTC
-	TRBV9	-	TRBJ2-1	CASSVDGSAYNEQFF	TGTGCCAGCAGCGTAGACGGGAGCGCCTACAATGAGCAGTTCTTC
-	TRBV28	-	TRBJ1-2	CASHRTDNGYTF	TGTGCCAGCCACCGGACAGACAATGGCTACACCTTC
few	TRBV19	-	TRBJ1-4	CATSGVSTNEKLFF	TGTGCCACCTCGGGAGTCTCAACTAATGAAAAACTGTTTTTT
-	TRBV4-2	-	TRBJ2-1	CASSQDYGGVSYNEQFF	TGTGCCAGCAGCCAAGATTACGGCGGGGTCTCCTACAATGAGCAGTTCTTC
-	TRBV5-1	TRBD1	TRBJ2-5	CASSSQGQGSQETQYF	TGCGCCAGCAGCTCACAAGGACAGGGATCTCAAGAGACCCAGTACTTC
-	TRBV7-9	-	TRBJ2-7	CASSLAGSYEQYF	TGTGCCAGCAGCTTGGCAGGTTCGTACGAGCAGTACTTC
-	TRBV27	-	TRBJ1-4	CASSVPHSLLNEKLFF	TGTGCCAGCAGTGTACCCCATTCGCTGCTTAATGAAAAACTGTTTTTT
once	TRBV2	-	TRBJ1-1	CASSEQVNTEAFF	TGTGCCAGCAGTGAACAAGTTAACACTGAAGCTTTCTTT
-	TRBV6-5	-	TRBJ2-3	CASSYSGSLEADTQYF	TGTGCCAGCAGTTACTCGGGTAGCCTAGAAGCAGATACGCAGTATTTT
-	TRBV15	-	TRBJ1-2	CATSRENPTVYGYTF	TGTGCCACCAGCAGAGAAAACCCGACAGTCTATGGCTACACCTTC
-	TRBV27	-	TRBJ1-2	CASSTSTYRDQDGYTF	TGTGCCAGCAGTACCTCCACTTACAGGGATCAAGATGGCTACACCTTC
-	TRBV14	-	TRBJ2-1	CASSRWEDRNEQFF	TGTGCCAGCAGCCGTTGGGAGGACCGTAATGAGCAGTTCTTC
-	TRBV6-1	-	TRBJ1-5	CASTRIPTDPQHF	TGTGCCAGCACCCGAATACCGACAGACCCCCAGCATTTT